Following are 28 T cell receptor beta chains from one sample sequenced in a study of CD8 T cells in Susac syndrome. RNA in amounts of roughly 0.5 to 1 ug was reverse transcribed with random hexamers. TCRdb passed the immunoSEQ multiplex PCR reads through MiXCR, listing each CDR3 protein once. Counted here are some 140,000 distinct CDR3 sequences, 95% occurring once; the ten biggest clones make up over 0.15%. What was sequenced was CD8+ T cells from PBMCs. Receptor source: a human donor with Susac syndrome.

The rearrangement uses TRBV5-6 and TRBJ2-7; TRBD2 aligns across 7 bases. The CDR3 is made up of 17 amino acids. Germline CDR1 and CDR2: SGHDT and YYEEEE. V lost 0 bases, J lost 0 bases, and 9 bases stayed unmatched. The CDR3 protein is CASSLAPSGVYSYEQYF. The CDR3 coding sequence is TGTGCCAGCAGCTTGGCCCCCAGCGGGGTTTACTCCTACGAGCAGTACTTC.

The chain combines TRBV5-1 with TRBJ1-1; D might be TRBD1 (6 bases). Germline CDR1 is SGHRS and CDR2 is YFSETQ. Trimming cost V 4 bases and J 0 bases, with 10 bases left between them. This CDR3 contains 14 residues. Here the CDR3 reads CASSAQGLNTEAFF. DNA for the CDR3: TGCGCCAGCAGCGCACAGGGTTTGAACACTGAAGCTTTCTTT. Complete variable domain (other parts from reference TRBV5-1 and TRBJ1-1): KAGVTQTPRYLIKTRGQQVTLSCSPISGHRSVSWYQQTPGQGLQFLFEYFSETQRNKGNFPGRFSGRQFSNSRSEMNVSTLELGDSALYLCASSAQGLNTEAFFGQGTRLTVV.

The rearrangement joins TRBV12-3 or TRBV12-4 to TRBJ2-3, with 10 bases identical to TRBD2. The CDR3 is made up of 12 amino acids. The J segment lost 9 bases and the V segment lost 7 bases, leaving 4 bases of the junction unmatched. The CDR3 is CASNPSGSTQYF. For the CDR3, the DNA is TGTGCCAGCAACCCTAGCGGGAGCACGCAGTATTTT.

This chain uses TRBV4-1 with TRBJ2-1; 8 positions match TRBD2. This CDR3 is 16 amino acids long. Germline V gene data show CDR1 as MGHRA and CDR2 as YSYEKL. Unmatched junction bases numbered 6, after V lost 0 bases and J lost 5 bases. CDR3 bases: TGCGCCAGCAGCCAAGATCGGCGGGAGGCCAACAATGAGCAGTTCTTC. Protein sequence: CASSQDRREANNEQFF.

This chain uses TRBV7-9 with TRBJ1-2, with no clear D. The CDR3 totals 14 residues. CDR1 is SEHNR and CDR2 is FQNEAQ in the germline V gene (reference sequence). Trimming pared 5 bases from V and 4 bases from J, leaving 14 bases between. CDR3 DNA: TGTGCCAGCAGCCCCGGAGGGTCTCCCTATGGCTACACCTTC. Translation gives CASSPGGSPYGYTF.

J is TRBJ2-7 and V is TRBV27; TRBD2 agrees at 8 bases. Germline V CDR1 and CDR2: MNHEY, SMNVEV (reference sequence). This CDR3 has 18 amino acids. V gave up 2 bases and J gave up 2 bases; unmatched junction bases: 14. The CDR3 DNA sequence: TGTGCCAGCAGTTTACTAGTAGATGGGAGCGGGAGCACCTACGAGCAGTACTTC. Translation gives CASSLLVDGSGSTYEQYF.

J is TRBJ1-1 and V is TRBV9; 8 nucleotides line up with TRBD1. CDR3 length: 15 residues. Trimming cost V 4 bases and J 2 bases; bases outside gene matches: 7. Germline loops: CDR1 SGDLS, CDR2 YYNGEE. CDR3 sequence reads: CASSLDGTGNTEAFF. The CDR3 nucleotides read TGTGCCAGCAGCCTAGACGGGACAGGCAACACTGAAGCTTTCTTT.

This clonotype was seen a single time. The CDR3 region is CASSTSGLLEDTQYF. The CDR3 DNA follows: TGTGCCAGCAGCACCTCGGGACTTCTAGAGGATACGCAGTATTTT. V gene TRBV7-8 combines with J gene TRBJ2-3; possibly TRBD2 for D (6 bases). From germline, CDR1 is SGHVS and CDR2 FQNEAQ. The CDR3 is 15 amino acids. Trimming took 5 bases from V and 6 from J, leaving 18 bases between them.

The chain combines TRBV29-1 with TRBJ2-7; the match to TRBD2 covers 11 bases. CDR1 SQVTM and CDR2 ANQGSEA come from the germline V gene. CDR3 length: 14 amino acids. V gave up 7 bases and J gave up 4 bases; unmatched junction bases: 9. The CDR3 here is CSALAGTSGYEQYF. The CDR3 DNA reads as TGCAGCGCCTTAGCCGGGACTAGCGGTTACGAGCAGTACTTC.

V and J are TRBV29-1 and TRBJ2-7; TRBD1 might be the D (5 bases). Germline CDR1 SQVTM, CDR2 ANQGSEA. The CDR3 has 13 residues. V was trimmed by 2 bases and J by 3 bases, leaving 11 bases between them. The CDR3 coding sequence is TGCAGCGTTGAAACCGACAGAGACTACGAGCAGTACTTC. Protein product: CSVETDRDYEQYF.

The chain recombines TRBV19 with TRBJ1-1; D is undetermined. The CDR3 sequence is 13 residues long. Trimming took off 1 base at V and 1 base at J, with 4 bases between the two ends. Germline V gene data show CDR1 as LNHDA and CDR2 as SQIVND (reference sequence). CDR3: CASSIGRNTEAFF. The CDR3 nucleotides read TGTGCCAGTAGTATAGGCAGGAACACTGAAGCTTTCTTT.

The chain is built from TRBV4-1 and TRBJ1-1; 7 bases line up with TRBD1. V lost 4 bases, J lost 1 base, and 3 bases stayed unmatched. CDR3 length equals 14 residues. Germline values: CDR1 MGHRA, CDR2 YSYEKL. The CDR3 is CASSLRQGNTEAFF. The CDR3 DNA follows: TGCGCCAGCAGCCTTAGACAGGGGAACACTGAAGCTTTCTTT.

The chain employs TRBV12-3 or TRBV12-4 and TRBJ2-2; D not certain. The CDR3 has 14 residues. The V gene lost 1 base and the J gene lost 5 bases, with 8 bases spanning the gap. The CDR3 sequence: CASSLEQLTGELFF. In nucleotides, the CDR3 is TGTGCCAGCAGTTTAGAACAGTTAACCGGGGAGCTGTTTTTT.

The chain links TRBV14 to TRBJ1-2; no clear D. The CDR3 sequence is 13 residues long. Germline V gives CDR1 SGHDN, CDR2 FVKESK. The V end lost 4 bases, the J end lost 2 bases, and 8 bases lay between the germline ends. CDR3: CASSPRSNYGYTF. In DNA, the CDR3 is TGTGCCAGCAGCCCCAGGAGCAACTATGGCTACACCTTC.

The chain links TRBV11-2 to TRBJ2-7, with 10 bases fitting TRBD2. Trimming took 1 base from V and 3 from J; bases not matched to a gene: 12. Germline assignment: CDR1 SGHAT and CDR2 FQNNGV. The CDR3 extends over 18 amino acids. The CDR3 spells CASSLGGAGGSGIYEQYF. CDR3 nucleotide sequence: TGTGCCAGCAGCTTAGGGGGAGCGGGGGGGAGTGGTATCTACGAGCAGTACTTC.

This sequence joins TRBV6-2 or TRBV6-3 and TRBJ2-7, with 7 bases matching TRBD2. In germline, CDR1 is MNHEY, CDR2 SVGEGT. V lost 4 bases to trimming and J lost 4 bases; unmatched junction nucleotides: 10. The CDR3 loop spans 15 amino acids. For the CDR3, the DNA is TGTGCCAGCAGTTTGAGAGCTAGCGGTCAGTACGAGCAGTACTTC. It translates to CASSLRASGQYEQYF.

The chain recombines TRBV5-1 with TRBJ2-3; no clear D. The V gene lost 0 bases and the J gene lost 0 bases, with 8 bases spanning the gap. The CDR3 runs 15 residues. Germline CDR1 is SGHRS and CDR2 is YFSETQ. Here the CDR3 DNA reads TGCGCCAGCAGCTTGGTCGCGGATAGCACAGATACGCAGTATTTT. Its protein product is CASSLVADSTDTQYF.

The chain combines TRBV20-1 with TRBJ1-2; TRBD1 might be the D (6 bases). The CDR3 covers 15 residues. Deletions cut 1 base from V and 8 bases from J, with 20 bases between. CDR1 is DFQATT and CDR2 is SNEGSKA in the germline V gene (reference sequence). The CDR3: CSARGPKGDMAGYTF. CDR3 DNA sequence: TGCAGTGCTAGAGGACCGAAGGGGGATATGGCAGGCTACACCTTC.

The CDR3 DNA is TGTGCCAGCAGTTTGGCCTCGGTGACCCTCCACTTT. Its protein is CASSLASVTLHF. The J gene is TRBJ1-6, the V gene TRBV12-3 or TRBV12-4; D not certain. Trimming left V 3 bases short and J 14 bases short, with 11 bases between. CDR3 length: 12 residues.

This chain links TRBV9 with TRBJ1-1; D possibly corresponds to TRBD1 (6 bases). The CDR3 loop spans 15 amino acids. Trimming removed 3 bases from V and 0 bases from J, with 12 bases in between. Germline CDR1 reads SGDLS; CDR2 reads YYNGEE. The CDR3 region has the DNA TGTGCCAGCAGCGCAACAGGGATCATGAACACTGAAGCTTTCTTT. Translating it yields CASSATGIMNTEAFF.

The rearrangement links TRBV12-3 or TRBV12-4 to TRBJ1-1, with D possibly being TRBD1 (5 bases). The CDR3 consists of 11 residues. Trimming cost V 4 bases and J 9 bases, with 9 bases left between them. CDR3 sequence (DNA): TGTGCCAGCAGTTATGGGGGTCAAGCTTTCTTT. Amino acids: CASSYGGQAFF.

The chain joins TRBV5-6 to TRBJ2-3, with a weak D call TRBD2 (5 bases). V was pared by 1 base and J by 0 bases, with 12 bases between. CDR1 and CDR2 (germline): SGHDT, YYEEEE. The CDR3 contains 16 residues. CDR3 protein: CASSLFTGVSTDTQYF. The CDR3, as DNA: TGTGCCAGCAGCTTGTTTACCGGGGTTAGCACAGATACGCAGTATTTT. The full variable domain, in which reference TRBV5-6 and TRBJ2-3 provide the parts outside the CDR3, is DAGVTQSPTHLIKTRGQQVTLRCSPKSGHDTVSWYQQALGQGPQFIFQYYEEEERQRGNFPDRFSGHQFPNYSSELNVNALLLGDSALYLCASSLFTGVSTDTQYFGPGTRLTVL.

This sequence joins TRBV20-1 and TRBJ2-1, with D unclear. The CDR3 covers 14 residues. The ends were cut back, 2 bases at V and 1 base at J, with 9 bases in the middle. Per the germline V gene, CDR1 is DFQATT and CDR2 is SNEGSKA (reference sequence). CDR3 region: CSARIWESYNEQFF. The CDR3 DNA reads TGCAGTGCTAGAATCTGGGAATCCTACAATGAGCAGTTCTTC.

The chain has TRBV4-1 and TRBJ2-1; the D gene is possibly TRBD1 (6 bases). CDR1 and CDR2 (germline): MGHRA, YSYEKL. This CDR3 has 13 residues. Trimming removed 4 bases from V and 6 bases from J, with 10 bases in between. Here the CDR3 reads CASSLEGGNEQFF. CDR3 coding DNA: TGCGCCAGCAGCCTCGAAGGGGGCAATGAGCAGTTCTTC.

The chain has TRBV10-1 and TRBJ1-1, with TRBD1 identical over 7 bases. Looked up from germline, CDR1 is WNHNN and CDR2 is SYGVQD (reference sequence). The CDR3 runs to 15 residues. The V gene end was trimmed by 4 bases and the J gene end by 1 base; junction bases not matched to a gene: 6. CDR3 bases: TGCGCCAGCAGTGTGGGGGACAGAGAGAACACTGAAGCTTTCTTT. Amino acid sequence: CASSVGDRENTEAFF.

The gene calls are TRBV20-1 and TRBJ2-7, with no clear D. V dropped 3 bases and J dropped 0 bases, with 9 bases sitting between them. Germline V gene lookup returns CDR1 DFQATT and CDR2 SNEGSKA (reference sequence). The CDR3 length is 13 residues. CDR3 DNA: TGCAGTGCTAGCGAGAGTCTCTCCTACGAGCAGTACTTC. The encoded protein is CSASESLSYEQYF.

In this sample, this clonotype turned up once. J is TRBJ2-1 and V is TRBV27; 12 bases fit TRBD1. This CDR3 spans 14 amino acids. The V gene end was trimmed by 4 bases and the J gene end by 15 bases; junction bases not matched to a gene: 10. Germline V gene data show CDR1 as MNHEY and CDR2 as SMNVEV (reference sequence). The CDR3 nucleotides read TGTGCCAGCAGTTCCGGGACAGGGGGCTTTGGTGGGTTCTTC. It yields the protein CASSSGTGGFGGFF.

The J gene is TRBJ2-5, the V gene TRBV24-1; no definite D call. CDR1 and CDR2 from the germline V gene are KGHDR and SFDVKD. V lost 0 bases to trimming and J lost 5 bases, with 3 bases between them. This CDR3 has 12 residues. The CDR3, as DNA: TGTGCCACCAGTGATTTGTGGGAGACCCAGTACTTC. Its protein is CATSDLWETQYF.